This T cell receptor (beta chain) is from a study of OX40 agonist ivuxolimab in advanced cancers. Study-level findings and limits: The study found that CD8+ T cells averaged more expanded clones than CD4+. The study observed clonal expansion of CD4+ and CD8+ blood T cells by week 6 at 0.1 to 3.0 mg/kg. Antigen specificity was not determined for the expanded peripheral T cells.

Data came from immunoSEQ multiplex PCR; TCRdb stores just in-frame clones and leaves some out. The sample holds about 77,000 clones, approximately 85% seen once. This clone showed up just a few times. The antigen is not known. The source of this sequence is an adult with an advanced solid tumor such as melanoma, head and neck, liver or kidney cancer. The specimen was CD4+ or CD8+ T cells sorted from blood, collected in a trial of the OX40 agonist ivuxolimab.

The CDR3, as DNA: TGTGCCAGCAGGTTTAGTTCCGGGACGGAGGAGCATTTT. Translation: CASRFSSGTEEHF. The genes are TRBV2 and TRBJ1-5; D possibly corresponds to TRBD1 (5 bases). CDR1 is SNHLY and CDR2 is FYNNEI in the germline V gene. The CDR3 loop spans 13 amino acids. Trimming cost V 6 bases and J 14 bases, with 20 bases left between them.